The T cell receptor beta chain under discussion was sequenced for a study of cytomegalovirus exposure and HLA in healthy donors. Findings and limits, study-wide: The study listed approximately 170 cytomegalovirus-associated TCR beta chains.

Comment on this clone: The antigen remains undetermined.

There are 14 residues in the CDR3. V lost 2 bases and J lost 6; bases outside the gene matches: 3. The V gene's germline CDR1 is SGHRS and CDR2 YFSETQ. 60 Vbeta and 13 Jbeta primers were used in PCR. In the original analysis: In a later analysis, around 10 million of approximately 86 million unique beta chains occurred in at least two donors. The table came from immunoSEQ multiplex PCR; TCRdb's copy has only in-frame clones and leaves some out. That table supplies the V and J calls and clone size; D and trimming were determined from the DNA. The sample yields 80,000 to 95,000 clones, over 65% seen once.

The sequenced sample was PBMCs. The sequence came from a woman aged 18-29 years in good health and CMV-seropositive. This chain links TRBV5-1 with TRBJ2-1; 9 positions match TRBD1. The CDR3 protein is CASSFGTGINEQFF. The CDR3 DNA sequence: TGCGCCAGCAGCTTCGGGACAGGGATCAATGAGCAGTTCTTC.